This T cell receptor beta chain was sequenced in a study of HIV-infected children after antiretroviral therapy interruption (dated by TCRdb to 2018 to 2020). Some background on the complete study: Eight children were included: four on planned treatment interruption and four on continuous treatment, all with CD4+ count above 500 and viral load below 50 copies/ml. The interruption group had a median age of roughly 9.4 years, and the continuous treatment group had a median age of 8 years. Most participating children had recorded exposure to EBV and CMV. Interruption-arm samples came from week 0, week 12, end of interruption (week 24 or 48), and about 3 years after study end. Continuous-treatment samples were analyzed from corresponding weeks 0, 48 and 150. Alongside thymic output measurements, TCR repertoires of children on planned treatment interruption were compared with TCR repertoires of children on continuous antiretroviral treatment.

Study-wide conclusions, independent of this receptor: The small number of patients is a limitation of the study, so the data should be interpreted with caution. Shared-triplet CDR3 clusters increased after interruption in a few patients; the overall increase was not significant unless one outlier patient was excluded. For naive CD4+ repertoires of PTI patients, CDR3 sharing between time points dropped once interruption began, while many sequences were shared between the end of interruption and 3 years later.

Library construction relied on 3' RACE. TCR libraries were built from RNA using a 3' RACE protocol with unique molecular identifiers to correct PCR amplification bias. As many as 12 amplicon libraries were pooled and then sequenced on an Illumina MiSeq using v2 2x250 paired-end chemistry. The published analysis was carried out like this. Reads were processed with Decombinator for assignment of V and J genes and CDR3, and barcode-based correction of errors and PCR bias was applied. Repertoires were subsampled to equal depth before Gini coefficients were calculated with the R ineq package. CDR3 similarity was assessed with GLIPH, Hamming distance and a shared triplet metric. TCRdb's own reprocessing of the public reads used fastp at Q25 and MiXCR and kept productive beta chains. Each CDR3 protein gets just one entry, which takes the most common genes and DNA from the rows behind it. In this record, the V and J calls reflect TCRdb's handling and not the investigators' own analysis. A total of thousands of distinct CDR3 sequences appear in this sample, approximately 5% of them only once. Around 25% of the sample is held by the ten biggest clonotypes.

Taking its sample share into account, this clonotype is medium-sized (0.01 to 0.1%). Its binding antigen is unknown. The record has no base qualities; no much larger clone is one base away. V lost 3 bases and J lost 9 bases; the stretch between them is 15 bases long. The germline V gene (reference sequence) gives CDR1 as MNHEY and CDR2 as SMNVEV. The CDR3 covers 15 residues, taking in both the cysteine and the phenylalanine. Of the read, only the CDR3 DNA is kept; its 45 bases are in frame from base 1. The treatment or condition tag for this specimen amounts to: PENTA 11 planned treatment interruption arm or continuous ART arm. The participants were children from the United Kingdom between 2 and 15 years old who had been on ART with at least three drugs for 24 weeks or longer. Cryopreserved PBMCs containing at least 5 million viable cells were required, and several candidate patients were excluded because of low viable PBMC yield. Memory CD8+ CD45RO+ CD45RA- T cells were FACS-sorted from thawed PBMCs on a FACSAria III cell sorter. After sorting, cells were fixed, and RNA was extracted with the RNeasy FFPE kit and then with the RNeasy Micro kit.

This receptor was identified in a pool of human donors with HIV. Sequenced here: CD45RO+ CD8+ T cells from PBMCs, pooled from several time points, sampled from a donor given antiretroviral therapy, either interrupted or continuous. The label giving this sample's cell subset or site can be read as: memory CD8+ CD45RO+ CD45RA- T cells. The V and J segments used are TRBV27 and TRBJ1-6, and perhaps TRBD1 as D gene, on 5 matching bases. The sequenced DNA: TGTGCCAGCAGTTTCTCAGACGGGGGGACTTCACCCCTCCACTTT. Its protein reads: CASSFSDGGTSPLHF.